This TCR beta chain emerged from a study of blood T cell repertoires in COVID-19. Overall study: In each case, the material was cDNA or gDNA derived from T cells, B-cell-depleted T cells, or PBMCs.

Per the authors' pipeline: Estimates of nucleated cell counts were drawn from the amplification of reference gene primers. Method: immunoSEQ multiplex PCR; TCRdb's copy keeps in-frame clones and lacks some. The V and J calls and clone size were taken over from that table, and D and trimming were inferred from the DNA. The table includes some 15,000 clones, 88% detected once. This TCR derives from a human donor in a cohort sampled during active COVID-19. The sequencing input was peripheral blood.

The CDR3 DNA follows: TGCGCCAGCAGCCTTGGACTAGCGGGGGGCCAAGAGACCCAGTACTTC. Protein product: CASSLGLAGGQETQYF. V gene TRBV5-1 combines with J gene TRBJ2-5; 14 bases are shared with TRBD2. This CDR3 has 16 residues. The germline V gene has CDR1 SGHRS and CDR2 YFSETQ. Unmatched junction bases numbered 3, after V lost 4 bases and J lost 1 base.